Listed below are T cell receptor beta chains from one sample, sequenced in a study of blood T cell repertoires in COVID-19. The protocol was immunoSEQ multiplex PCR, while the TCRdb copy is restricted to in-frame clones and leaves out a portion. The sample consists of roughly 52,000 clones, approximately 80% of them appearing once. The sequenced sample was peripheral blood. Every receptor here comes from an older man with COVID-19, enrolled during active disease. Each CDR3 is given with its conserved first and last residue. The order of the fields is D gene, clone size, J gene, V gene, CDR3 DNA, CDR3 protein. The D gene is left open where the match is weak. For some rows the clone size is stated as once, few or many, or as a class when expanded; others skip it.

TRBD1,-,TRBJ1-1,TRBV11-2,TGTGCCAGCAGCCGCTTGGGACAGGGGAGCACTGAAGCTTTCTTT,CASSRLGQGSTEAFF
TRBD1,-,TRBJ2-3,TRBV6-6,TGTGCCAGCAGTTACTCGTTCAGGGGGCAAGCAGATACGCAGTATTTT,CASSYSFRGQADTQYF
-,-,TRBJ1-1,TRBV2,TGTGCCAGCAGTGGAGAAAGGAACACTGAAGCTTTCTTT,CASSGERNTEAFF
-,-,TRBJ1-6,TRBV5-6,TGTGCCAGCAGCTCCGCCAGGGGCGCTAATTCACCCCTCCACTTT,CASSSARGANSPLHF
-,-,TRBJ1-4,TRBV7-9,TGTGCCAGCAGCTTAATGTCGGGGGGCAATGAAAAACTGTTTTTT,CASSLMSGGNEKLFF
TRBD1,few,TRBJ2-7,TRBV11-1,TGTGCCAGCAGCCAACCGGGACAGGGGTACTACGAGCAGTACTTC,CASSQPGQGYYEQYF
TRBD1,-,TRBJ1-3,TRBV29-1,TGCAGCGCCGGACAGGGGGCTGGAAACACCATATATTTT,CSAGQGAGNTIYF
-,-,TRBJ1-1,TRBV5-1,TGCGCCAGCAGCATGGGGAGGAGGTCGAACACTGAAGCTTTCTTT,CASSMGRRSNTEAFF
TRBD1,-,TRBJ1-2,TRBV10-2,TGCGCCAGCAGCGCAGGGGGTTCTAACTATGGCTACACCTTC,CASSAGGSNYGYTF
TRBD1,once,TRBJ1-1,TRBV11-3,TGTGCCAGCAGCTTAGGTGGCAGGGGGCATTCTGAAGCTTTCTTT,CASSLGGRGHSEAFF
-,-,TRBJ2-1,TRBV9,TGTGCCAGCAGCGTAGCTAATAGCGACGATGAGCAGTTCTTC,CASSVANSDDEQFF
-,-,TRBJ2-3,TRBV24-1,TGTGCCACCAGTGAGAGGGTTTCAGCAGATACGCAGTATTTT,CATSERVSADTQYF
-,-,TRBJ1-5,TRBV19,TGTGCCAGTAGTCCGAGTAGTTATAGCAATCAGCCCCAGCATTTT,CASSPSSYSNQPQHF
-,-,TRBJ1-2,TRBV5-1,TGCGCCAGCAGGTTCACGGGTTATAACTATGGCTACACCTTC,CASRFTGYNYGYTF
TRBD1,-,TRBJ1-1,TRBV7-6,TGTGCCAGCAGCCCCCGGACAGGGGGCTACACTGAAGCTTTCTTT,CASSPRTGGYTEAFF
-,-,TRBJ2-4,TRBV9,TGTGCCAGCAGCCCGCAGGCCCGCAGAGAAAACATTCAGTACTTC,CASSPQARRENIQYF
-,-,TRBJ2-1,TRBV19,TGTGCCAGTAGTATCCAGCGCCACAATGAGCAGTTCTTC,CASSIQRHNEQFF
TRBD1,-,TRBJ1-1,TRBV14,TGTGCCAGCAGCCAAGATCTGCGGACAGGGGCGAACACTGAAGCTTTCTTT,CASSQDLRTGANTEAFF
-,-,TRBJ1-4,TRBV2,TGTGCCAGCACGGCAGACTTCATTAATGAAAAACTGTTTTTT,CASTADFINEKLFF
-,-,TRBJ1-1,TRBV7-9,TGTGCCAGCAGCCCATTCAAAGGGGACACTGAAGCTTTCTTT,CASSPFKGDTEAFF
TRBD1,-,TRBJ1-2,TRBV12-3/TRBV12-4,TGTGCCAGCAGCTCAGACAGGGGTGGCGGCTACACCTTC,CASSSDRGGGYTF
TRBD1,-,TRBJ1-1,TRBV12-3/TRBV12-4,TGTGCCAGCAGTCCGGGGACAGGTTCCGAAGCTTTCTTT,CASSPGTGSEAFF
-,-,TRBJ1-2,TRBV27,TGTGCCAGCAGTTTAAATCCAGAAAACTATGGCTACACCTTC,CASSLNPENYGYTF
-,-,TRBJ1-5,TRBV2,TGTGCCAGCCGAGGTCGAGGGCCCAGCAATCAGCCCCAGCATTTT,CASRGRGPSNQPQHF
-,-,TRBJ2-3,TRBV30,TGTGCCTGGAGTGTGTCGGCAGATACGCAGTATTTT,CAWSVSADTQYF
TRBD1,-,TRBJ1-5,TRBV19,TGTGCCAGTAGTACTACGGGACAGAATCAGCCCCAGCATTTT,CASSTTGQNQPQHF
TRBD1,few,TRBJ1-2,TRBV9,TGTGCCAGCAGCGTAGTGGGACAGGGTACTAATGGCTACACCTTC,CASSVVGQGTNGYTF
-,once,TRBJ1-1,TRBV5-1,TGCGCCAGCAGCCCGACCCAGGCGAACACTGAAGCTTTCTTT,CASSPTQANTEAFF
-,-,TRBJ1-2,TRBV7-2,TGTGCCAGCAGCTTAGAGAGTTTCTATGGCTACACCTTC,CASSLESFYGYTF
-,-,TRBJ1-4,TRBV7-8,TGTGCCAGCAGCCGTCGGGAGGGGACTAATGAAAAACTGTTTTTT,CASSRREGTNEKLFF
-,-,TRBJ1-2,TRBV7-3,TGTGCCAGCAGCCCTGGGAGGGGCTCGGTTCACGACTATGGCTACACCTTC,CASSPGRGSVHDYGYTF
-,-,TRBJ1-4,TRBV4-3,TGCGCCAGCAGCCAAGATTTAACAGAAAAACTGTTTTTT,CASSQDLTEKLFF
-,once,TRBJ2-1,TRBV5-6,TGTGCCAGCAGCGTCAGCGGGGCCCAGGGGCTCAATGAGCAGTTCTTC,CASSVSGAQGLNEQFF
-,-,TRBJ1-3,TRBV30,TGTGCCTGGACGGGTCGCTCTGGAAACACCATATATTTT,CAWTGRSGNTIYF
-,-,TRBJ2-3,TRBV29-1,TGCAGCGTTGAAGCCCCCCAGGGTCGGCGAAGCATAAGCACAGATACGCAGTATTTT,CSVEAPQGRRSISTDTQYF
-,-,TRBJ2-3,TRBV5-1,TGCGCCAGCAGCTTGAGGTCGAGGGCCGGCGCAGATACGCAGTATTTT,CASSLRSRAGADTQYF
-,-,TRBJ1-1,TRBV14,TGTGCCAGCAGCCTACAAGGGGGCACTGAAGCTTTCTTT,CASSLQGGTEAFF
TRBD2,-,TRBJ2-4,TRBV5-1,TGCGCCAGCAGCTTGACGACTAGCGGAGCCAAAAACATTCAGTACTTC,CASSLTTSGAKNIQYF
-,-,TRBJ2-7,TRBV9,TGTGCCAGCAGCGCGACTGGTTACGAGCAGTACTTC,CASSATGYEQYF
TRBD1,-,TRBJ1-3,TRBV18,TGTGCCAGCTCCCGTGAGGGGGCGCGAGGAAACACCATATATTTT,CASSREGARGNTIYF
TRBD1,-,TRBJ2-3,TRBV5-1,TGCGCCAGCAGCTTAACGACAGGGGGAGTAGATACGCAGTATTTT,CASSLTTGGVDTQYF
-,-,TRBJ2-1,TRBV3-1/TRBV3-2,TGTGCCAGCAGCCAAGATCAATCGCGGGGGCCCAATGAGCAGTTCTTC,CASSQDQSRGPNEQFF
TRBD2,-,TRBJ2-1,TRBV5-4,TGTGCCAGCAGCTTACCTACCTCGGGACTAGCGAACAATGAGCAGTTCTTC,CASSLPTSGLANNEQFF
TRBD1,-,TRBJ2-7,TRBV2,TGTGCCAGCAGTGTGGACAGGGCTTTGGACGAGCAGTACTTC,CASSVDRALDEQYF
-,-,TRBJ1-5,TRBV30,TGTGCCTGGTCGACGGAGGTCGGGCCCCAGCATTTT,CAWSTEVGPQHF
-,-,TRBJ2-3,TRBV12-3/TRBV12-4,TGTGCCAGCAGTCCGGGGACTTTACGTAGTCTCGATTTT,CASSPGTLRSLDF
TRBD2,-,TRBJ2-1,TRBV4-3,TGCGCCAGCAGCCAAGATGGCGGGAGCTCCTACAATGAGCAGTTCTTC,CASSQDGGSSYNEQFF
-,once,TRBJ2-7,TRBV7-8,TGTGCCAGCAGCTCGAGTCAGGGGATTAGCGAGCAGTACTTC,CASSSSQGISEQYF
TRBD1,-,TRBJ1-2,TRBV15,TGTGCCACCAGCAGAGATGTAGCCGACAGGGGCTATGGCTACACCTTC,CATSRDVADRGYGYTF
-,-,TRBJ1-1,TRBV2,TGTGCCAGCAGTTTACAGGATAGGGGCACTGAAGCTTTCTTT,CASSLQDRGTEAFF
-,-,TRBJ1-4,TRBV15,TGTGCCACCAGCAGAGATTCAGGGAGGGCTAATGAAAAACTGTTTTTT,CATSRDSGRANEKLFF
-,-,TRBJ1-5,TRBV19,TGTGCCAGTAGTCGGGTCGGTTGGGGCAATCAGCCCCAGCATTTT,CASSRVGWGNQPQHF
-,few,TRBJ1-2,TRBV7-9,TGTGCCAGCAGCTTAGAACGAACGGATGGCTACACCTTC,CASSLERTDGYTF
TRBD1,-,TRBJ2-2,TRBV19,TGTGCCAGTAGTATGGGGACAGCGAACACCGGGGAGCTGTTTTTT,CASSMGTANTGELFF